Listed here are 20 T cell receptor beta chains from one sample, sequenced in a study of cytomegalovirus exposure and HLA in healthy donors. Vbeta (60) and Jbeta (13) primers were used in the PCR. The table came from immunoSEQ multiplex PCR; TCRdb's copy has only in-frame clones and leaves some out. Here the sample spans around 150,000 clones, roughly 75% being singletons. Sample: PBMCs. These receptors were obtained from a male donor in good health and CMV-seronegative.

V and J are TRBV19 and TRBJ1-6; the D is unclear. The ends were cut back, 7 bases at V and 7 bases at J, with 8 bases in the middle. Germline CDR1 LNHDA, CDR2 SQIVND (reference sequence). This CDR3 spans 12 amino acids. CDR3 nucleotides: TGTGCCAGTACAGAGGAAAATTCACCCCTCCACTTT. Protein product: CASTEENSPLHF.

The chain links TRBV5-1 to TRBJ2-7; TRBD1 agrees at 8 bases. The germline CDR1 and CDR2 sequences are SGHRS and YFSETQ. V lost 0 bases, J lost 7 bases, and 9 bases stayed unmatched. This CDR3 contains 15 residues. CDR3 nucleotides: TGCGCCAGCAGCTTGGAACCTGGACAGGGTCGGGAGCAGTACTTC. Translating it yields CASSLEPGQGREQYF.

This clone was recorded once. The rearrangement joins TRBV4-2 to TRBJ1-1; TRBD1 matches 8 bases. Germline trimming cut 4 bases from V and 5 bases from J; bases unmatched to any gene: 9. The CDR3 spans 15 residues. Germline V lookup: CDR1 LGHNA, CDR2 YNFKEQ. The CDR3 reads CASSPTTGEGTEAFF. The CDR3 DNA is TGTGCCAGCAGCCCCACGACAGGGGAGGGGACTGAAGCTTTCTTT.

The chain carries TRBV5-4 and TRBJ1-5, with D perhaps TRBD1 (5 bases). Trimming left V 3 bases short and J 7 bases short, with 11 bases between. The CDR3 runs 13 residues. Looked up from germline, CDR1 is SGHNT and CDR2 is YYREEE (reference sequence). The CDR3 DNA reads TGTGCCAGCAGCTCCGGAGGGGACCAGCCCCAGCATTTT. It specifies CASSSGGDQPQHF.

The table lists this clone with a count of one. The chain is built from TRBV27 and TRBJ1-3; TRBD1 agrees at 8 bases. Per germline, CDR1 MNHEY and CDR2 SMNVEV (reference sequence). The CDR3 totals 17 residues. The V gene end was trimmed by 5 bases and the J gene end by 4 bases; junction bases not matched to a gene: 13. This CDR3 is CASSAFGQGTEGNTIYF. CDR3 coding DNA: TGTGCCAGCAGTGCTTTTGGACAGGGTACGGAAGGAAACACCATATATTTT.

The chain is built from TRBV15 and TRBJ2-1; 10 nucleotides agree with TRBD2. Trimming took 0 bases from V and 0 from J; bases not matched to a gene: 14. The length of the CDR3 is 21 residues. Germline values: CDR1 LNHNV, CDR2 YYDKDF (reference sequence). CDR3 sequence (DNA): TGTGCCACCAGCAGAGATCGGTCTAGCGGGGGCCCCTTAAGCTCCTACAATGAGCAGTTCTTC. This encodes CATSRDRSSGGPLSSYNEQFF.

V gene TRBV7-2 combines with J gene TRBJ1-2, with no clear D. The ends were cut back, 7 bases at V and 3 bases at J, with 18 bases in the middle. The CDR3 contains 15 residues. Germline values: CDR1 SGHTA, CDR2 FQGNSA. This CDR3 is CASTGARESYYGYTF. In DNA form, the CDR3 reads TGTGCCAGCACCGGCGCCCGGGAGTCCTACTATGGCTACACCTTC. Together with reference TRBV7-2 and TRBJ1-2, the CDR3 gives the full variable domain: GAGVSQSPSNKVTEKGKDVELRCDPISGHTALYWYRQSLGQGLEFLIYFQGNSAPDKSGLPSDRFSAERTGGSVSTLTIQRTQQEDSAVYLCASTGARESYYGYTFGSGTRLTVV.

The V and J genes are TRBV18 and TRBJ1-1; D is perhaps TRBD1 (5 bases). Germline V gives CDR1 KGHSH, CDR2 LQKENI. V was trimmed by 4 bases and J by 0 bases, leaving 15 bases between them. The CDR3 has 16 residues. As DNA, the CDR3 is TGTGCCAGCTCACTTGGGACTCTAGCCATGAACACTGAAGCTTTCTTT. Translating it yields CASSLGTLAMNTEAFF.

The gene calls are TRBV4-2 and TRBJ2-2; D may be TRBD1 (5 bases). Trimming left V 3 bases short and J 6 bases short, with 8 bases between. Germline CDR1 and CDR2: LGHNA and YNFKEQ. CDR3 length equals 13 residues. CDR3 nucleotides: TGTGCCAGCAGCCACAGGGATTCCGGGGAGCTGTTTTTT. This codes for CASSHRDSGELFF.

The chain employs TRBV6-6 and TRBJ1-2; D not certain. The V gene lost 3 bases and the J gene lost 1 base, with 12 bases spanning the gap. CDR3 length: 15 residues. CDR1 is MNHNY and CDR2 is SVGAGI in the germline V gene (reference sequence). The CDR3 coding sequence is TGTGCCAGCAGTTATGGAACAGCCCATAACTATGGCTACACCTTC. This sequence encodes CASSYGTAHNYGYTF.

As regards this clone: An end of the junction does not agree with germline; a read error may underlie this. The chain recombines TRBV2 with TRBJ2-5; TRBD2 matches 13 bases. The length of the CDR3 is 16 residues. In germline, CDR1 is SNHLY, CDR2 FYNNEI. CDR3 bases: TGTGCCAGCACCTTAGGACTAGCGGGAGTGCAAGGGACCCAGTACTTC. Its protein is CASTLGLAGVQGTQYF.

The CDR3 DNA reads TGTGCCAGCAGACTAAGGGGGGGCAAAAACATTCAGTACTTC. Its protein product is CASRLRGGKNIQYF. The V and J genes are TRBV2 and TRBJ2-4; possibly TRBD2 for D (7 bases). Trimming cost V 6 bases and J 3 bases, with 12 bases left between them. The CDR3 is 14 residues long. Germline V gives CDR1 SNHLY, CDR2 FYNNEI.

The gene calls are TRBV23-1 and TRBJ2-7, with D maybe TRBD1 (5 bases). TRBV23-1 is flagged as an ORF with uncertain function. The CDR3 is 11 residues long. The CDR3 DNA is TGCGACGAGACGACAGAGGACGAGCAGTACTTC. Translated: CDETTEDEQYF.

This chain uses TRBV5-1 with TRBJ1-2; D is perhaps TRBD1 (6 bases). The CDR3 sequence is 15 residues long. V dropped 1 base and J dropped 4 bases, with 14 bases sitting between them. Per germline, CDR1 SGHRS and CDR2 YFSETQ. The chain's CDR3 is CASSLLGATAYGYTF. CDR3 coding DNA: TGCGCCAGCAGCTTGTTGGGGGCGACCGCCTATGGCTACACCTTC. The full variable domain, rest sourced from reference TRBV5-1 and TRBJ1-2, is KAGVTQTPRYLIKTRGQQVTLSCSPISGHRSVSWYQQTPGQGLQFLFEYFSETQRNKGNFPGRFSGRQFSNSRSEMNVSTLELGDSALYLCASSLLGATAYGYTFGSGTRLTVV.

This sequence joins TRBV5-1 and TRBJ2-6; a possible D gene is TRBD2 (5 bases). Looked up from germline, CDR1 is SGHRS and CDR2 is YFSETQ. V dropped 0 bases and J dropped 0 bases, with 16 bases sitting between them. This CDR3 region has 19 residues. The CDR3 region has the DNA TGCGCCAGCAGCTTGGCCCCCCTCCAGCGGAGCTCTGGGGCCAACGTCCTGACTTTC. Its translation: CASSLAPLQRSSGANVLTF.

The rearrangement joins TRBV21-1 to TRBJ1-2; the table assigns TRBD1, which was not confirmed against the DNA. TRBV21-1 is a pseudogene locus. CDR3 length: 13 residues. The CDR3 is CASSTDRNYGYTF. In nucleotides, the CDR3 is TGTGCCAGCAGCACCGACAGGAACTATGGCTACACCTTC.

This clone was recorded at least ten times. This sequence joins TRBV5-5 and TRBJ2-7; TRBD2 matches at 7 bases. This CDR3 is built from 14 residues. Germline assignment: CDR1 SGHKS and CDR2 YYEKEE (reference sequence). Trimming took 0 bases from V and 7 from J; bases not matched to a gene: 7. The CDR3 coding sequence is TGTGCCAGCAGCTTGGGCGGGAGAATGGGGGAGCAGTACTTC. This translates into CASSLGGRMGEQYF.

This chain joins TRBV5-1 and TRBJ2-7; D is uncertain. Germline assignment: CDR1 SGHRS and CDR2 YFSETQ. Trimming cost V 4 bases and J 5 bases, with 10 bases left between them. CDR3 length: 12 residues. Written as DNA, the CDR3 is TGCGCCAGCAGCGCGTCAGGTAACGAGCAGTACTTC. Amino acids: CASSASGNEQYF.

Details on this clone: Other DNA sequences from this sample encode an identical CDR3 as well. This rearrangement joins TRBV30 to TRBJ2-7; a weak D match, TRBD1 (6 bases). The CDR3 is 12 amino acids. Germline V gene data show CDR1 as GTSNPN and CDR2 as SVGIG (reference sequence). Trimming pared 2 bases from V and 3 bases from J, leaving 8 bases between. This CDR3 reads CAWSRGGYEQYF. In DNA form, the CDR3 reads TGTGCCTGGAGTCGAGGGGGCTACGAGCAGTACTTC.

The V and J genes are TRBV11-2 and TRBJ2-7; 8 bases align to TRBD1. The CDR3 loop spans 12 amino acids. Unmatched junction bases numbered 0, after V lost 3 bases and J lost 5 bases. Germline lookup yields CDR1 SGHAT and CDR2 FQNNGV. CDR3 in amino acids: CASSLDRDEQYF. The CDR3 DNA sequence: TGTGCCAGCAGCTTGGACAGGGACGAGCAGTACTTC.